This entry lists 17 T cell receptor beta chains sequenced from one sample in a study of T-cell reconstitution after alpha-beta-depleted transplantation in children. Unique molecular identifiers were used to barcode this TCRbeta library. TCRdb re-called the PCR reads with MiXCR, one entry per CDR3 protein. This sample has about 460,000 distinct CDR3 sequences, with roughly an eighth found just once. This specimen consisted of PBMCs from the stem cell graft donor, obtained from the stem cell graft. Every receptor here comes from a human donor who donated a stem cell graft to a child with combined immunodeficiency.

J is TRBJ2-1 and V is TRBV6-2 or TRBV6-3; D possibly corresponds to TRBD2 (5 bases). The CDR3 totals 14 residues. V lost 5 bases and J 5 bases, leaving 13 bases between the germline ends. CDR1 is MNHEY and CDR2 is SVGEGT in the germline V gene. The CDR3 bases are TGTGCCAGCAGTGTCCAGCCGGGAAACAATGAGCAGTTCTTC. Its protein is CASSVQPGNNEQFF.

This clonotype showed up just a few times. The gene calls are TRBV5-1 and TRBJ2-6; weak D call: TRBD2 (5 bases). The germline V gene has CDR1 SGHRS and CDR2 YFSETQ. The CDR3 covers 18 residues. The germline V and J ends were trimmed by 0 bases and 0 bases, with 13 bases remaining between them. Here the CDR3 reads CASSLGGLGSSGANVLTF. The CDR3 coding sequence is TGCGCCAGCAGCTTGGGAGGATTAGGGAGCTCTGGGGCCAACGTCCTGACTTTC.

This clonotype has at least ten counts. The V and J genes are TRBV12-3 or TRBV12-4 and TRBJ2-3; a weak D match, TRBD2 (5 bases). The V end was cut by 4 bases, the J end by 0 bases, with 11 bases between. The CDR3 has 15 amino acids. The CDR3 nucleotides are TGTGCCAGCAGTTCCCAAGCGGCTAGCACAGATACGCAGTATTTT. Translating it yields CASSSQAASTDTQYF.

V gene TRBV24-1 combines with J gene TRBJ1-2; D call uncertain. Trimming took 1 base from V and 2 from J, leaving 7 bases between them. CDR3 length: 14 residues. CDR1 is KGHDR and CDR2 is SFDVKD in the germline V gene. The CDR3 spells CATSDFGRNYGYTF. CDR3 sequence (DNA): TGTGCCACCAGTGATTTTGGACGGAACTATGGCTACACCTTC.

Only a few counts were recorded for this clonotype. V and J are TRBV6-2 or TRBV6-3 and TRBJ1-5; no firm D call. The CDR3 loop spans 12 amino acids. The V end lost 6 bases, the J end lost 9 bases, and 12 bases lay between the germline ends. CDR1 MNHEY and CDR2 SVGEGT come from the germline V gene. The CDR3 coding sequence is TGTGCCAGCAGCCCCATAGCGGGGCCCCAGCATTTT. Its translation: CASSPIAGPQHF.

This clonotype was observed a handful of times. This CDR3 is CASSLDGLLYNEQFF. In nucleotides, the CDR3 is TGTGCCAGCAGTTTAGACGGTCTCCTTTACAATGAGCAGTTCTTC. The V and J genes are TRBV12-3 or TRBV12-4 and TRBJ2-1; no reliable D call. Trimming cost V 1 base and J 4 bases, with 11 bases left between them. The CDR3 is made up of 15 amino acids.

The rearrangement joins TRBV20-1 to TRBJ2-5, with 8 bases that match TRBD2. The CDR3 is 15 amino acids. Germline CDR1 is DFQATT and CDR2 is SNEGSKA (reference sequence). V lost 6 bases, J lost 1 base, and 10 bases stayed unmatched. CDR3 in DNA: TGCAGTGCAGACCTCGCGGGGGGCCGCCAAGAGACCCAGTACTTC. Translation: CSADLAGGRQETQYF.

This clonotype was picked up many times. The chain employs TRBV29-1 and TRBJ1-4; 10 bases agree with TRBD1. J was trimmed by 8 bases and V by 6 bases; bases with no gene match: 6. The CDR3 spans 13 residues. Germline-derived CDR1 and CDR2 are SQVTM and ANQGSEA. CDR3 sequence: CSVAGTGEEKLFF. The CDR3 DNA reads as TGCAGCGTCGCCGGGACAGGGGAAGAAAAACTGTTTTTT.

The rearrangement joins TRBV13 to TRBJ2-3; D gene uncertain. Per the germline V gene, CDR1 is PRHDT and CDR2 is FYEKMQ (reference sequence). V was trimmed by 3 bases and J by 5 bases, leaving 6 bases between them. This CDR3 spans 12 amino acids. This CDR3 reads CASSFMGDTQYF. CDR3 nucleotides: TGTGCCAGCAGCTTTATGGGAGATACGCAGTATTTT. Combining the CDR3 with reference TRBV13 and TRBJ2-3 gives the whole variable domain AAGVIQSPRHLIKEKRETATLKCYPIPRHDTVYWYQQGPGQDPQFLISFYEKMQSDKGSIPDRFSAQQFSDYHSELNMSSLELGDSALYFCASSFMGDTQYFGPGTRLTVL.

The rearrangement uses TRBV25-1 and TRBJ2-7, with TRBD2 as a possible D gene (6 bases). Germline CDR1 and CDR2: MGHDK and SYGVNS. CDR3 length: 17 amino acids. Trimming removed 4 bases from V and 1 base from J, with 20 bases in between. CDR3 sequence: CASSGVGGARWSYEQYF. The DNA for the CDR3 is TGTGCCAGCAGTGGAGTCGGAGGGGCGCGGTGGTCCTACGAGCAGTACTTC.

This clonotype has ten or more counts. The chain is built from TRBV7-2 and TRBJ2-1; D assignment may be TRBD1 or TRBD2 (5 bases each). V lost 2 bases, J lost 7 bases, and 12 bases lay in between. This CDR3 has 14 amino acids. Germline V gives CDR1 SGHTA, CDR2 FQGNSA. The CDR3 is CASSLPGWGNEQFF. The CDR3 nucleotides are TGTGCCAGCAGCTTACCGGGGTGGGGGAATGAGCAGTTCTTC.

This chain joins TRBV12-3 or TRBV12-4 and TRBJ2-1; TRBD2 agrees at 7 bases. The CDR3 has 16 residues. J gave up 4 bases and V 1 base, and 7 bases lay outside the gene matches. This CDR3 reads CASSLGGLDRYNEQFF. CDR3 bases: TGTGCCAGCAGTTTAGGCGGACTAGATAGATACAATGAGCAGTTCTTC.

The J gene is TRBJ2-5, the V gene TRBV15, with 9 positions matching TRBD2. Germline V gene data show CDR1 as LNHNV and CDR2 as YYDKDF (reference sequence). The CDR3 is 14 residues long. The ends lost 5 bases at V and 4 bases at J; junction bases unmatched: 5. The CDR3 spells CATSDPGLAETQYF. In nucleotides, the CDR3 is TGTGCCACCAGCGATCCGGGACTAGCAGAGACCCAGTACTTC.

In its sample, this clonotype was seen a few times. In DNA form, the CDR3 reads TGTGCCACCAGCAGTGTCCCGGGACTAGCAGCAGATACGCAGTATTTT. Residues: CATSSVPGLAADTQYF. The chain employs TRBV15 and TRBJ2-3, with 9 bases identical to TRBD2. The V and J ends lost 3 bases and 4 bases, in that order; junction bases with no gene match: 8. Germline lookup yields CDR1 LNHNV and CDR2 YYDKDF (reference sequence). The CDR3 totals 16 residues. Full variable domain (outside the CDR3, taken from reference TRBV15 and TRBJ2-3): DAMVIQNPRYQVTQFGKPVTLSCSQTLNHNVMYWYQQKSSQAPKLLFHYYDKDFNNEADTPDNFQSRRPNTSFCFLDIRSPGLGDTAMYLCATSSVPGLAADTQYFGPGTRLTVL.

This CDR3 is CASSLELAVPYQETQYF. The CDR3 nucleotides are TGTGCCAGCAGCTTAGAACTAGCGGTCCCGTACCAAGAGACCCAGTACTTC. The genes are TRBV11-2 and TRBJ2-5; 8 nucleotides align to TRBD2. The CDR3 sequence is 17 residues long. Germline loops: CDR1 SGHAT, CDR2 FQNNGV. V was pared by 0 bases and J by 0 bases, with 6 bases of the junction left unmatched. Filled out from reference TRBV11-2 and TRBJ2-5, the complete variable domain reads EAGVAQSPRYKIIEKRQSVAFWCNPISGHATLYWYQQILGQGPKLLIQFQNNGVVDDSQLPKDRFSAERLKGVDSTLKIQPAKLEDSAVYLCASSLELAVPYQETQYFGPGTRLLVL.

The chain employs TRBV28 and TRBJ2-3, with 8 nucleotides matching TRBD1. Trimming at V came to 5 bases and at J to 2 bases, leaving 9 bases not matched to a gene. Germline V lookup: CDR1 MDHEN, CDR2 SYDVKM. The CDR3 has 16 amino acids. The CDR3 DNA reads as TGTGCCAGCAGTGTTCCCGGGACAGGAACCACAGATACGCAGTATTTT. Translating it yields CASSVPGTGTTDTQYF.

This CDR3 is CSARERQSYEQYF. The CDR3 region has the DNA TGCAGTGCTAGAGAAAGACAGAGCTACGAGCAGTACTTC. This chain joins TRBV20-1 and TRBJ2-7, with D tentatively TRBD1 (5 bases). With 0 bases removed from V and 3 bases from J, the gap between germline ends came to 9 bases. The CDR3 runs to 13 residues. Germline V gene lookup returns CDR1 DFQATT and CDR2 SNEGSKA (reference sequence).